This entry features one T cell receptor (beta chain) sequence. The antigen is unknown. Generated by immunoSEQ multiplex PCR, the TCRdb table keeps only in-frame clones and is missing some. The table lists 61,000 or so clones, 80% of them singletons, with approximately 0.53% in the top ten. Single viable CD3+CD4+CD8-CD45RO+ cells were sorted as the memory CD4+ T cells. Donors' CMV status reflects serum IgG against pp150, pp28, p38, p52. Positive selection with CD4 microbeads enriched total CD4+ T cells. This sample stems from a study of memory CD4+ T cells and cytomegalovirus serostatus. Study-wide findings and caveats: CD4+ memory repertoires contained about 40% of the 164 reported CMV TCRbeta sequences.

CDR3 length: 14 amino acids. The germline V gene encodes CDR1 SGHNT and CDR2 YYREEE (reference sequence). V lost 2 bases and J 5 bases, leaving 13 bases between the germline ends. Sequencing was carried out using memory CD4+ T cells from blood. The chain carries TRBV5-4 and TRBJ2-5; no firm D call. The sequence came from an adult in good health and CMV-seronegative. Some clones in this sample may be carry-over from other donors' samples. The DNA for the CDR3 is TGTGCCAGCAGCTTTTATGTGGGTAGGGAGACCCAGTACTTC. It codes for CASSFYVGRETQYF.